These 17 T cell receptor beta chains were all obtained from the same sample, sequenced in a study of radiotherapy plus CTLA-4 blockade in lung cancer. Measured with immunoSEQ multiplex PCR; TCRdb has only the in-frame clones, and not every one. The sample records 65,000 to 90,000 clones, around nine tenths being singletons. The specimen comprised peripheral blood, sampled from a patient treated with radiotherapy plus ipilimumab. Receptor source: a human donor with non-small cell lung cancer who had stable disease on radiotherapy plus ipilimumab.

The chain carries TRBV5-1 and TRBJ2-5, with D perhaps TRBD1 (6 bases). Germline CDR1 SGHRS, CDR2 YFSETQ. The CDR3 has 15 residues. V lost 4 bases and J 3 bases, leaving 16 bases between the germline ends. The chain's CDR3 is CASSVPTGSEETQYF. CDR3 sequence (DNA): TGCGCCAGCAGCGTACCTACAGGGTCGGAAGAGACCCAGTACTTC.

V usage is TRBV28 and J usage is TRBJ1-3; D is ambiguous. The CDR3 loop spans 16 amino acids. Germline loops: CDR1 MDHEN, CDR2 SYDVKM. V was cut by 3 bases and J by 5 bases, with 17 bases left in between. The CDR3 protein is CASSFGMGLGRNTIYF. CDR3 coding DNA: TGTGCCAGCAGTTTTGGGATGGGCCTAGGACGAAACACCATATATTTT.

CDR3 protein: CASSRIRDRGRAGYQETQYF. In DNA form, the CDR3 reads TGTGCCAGCAGCCGAATCCGGGACAGGGGAAGGGCGGGGTACCAAGAGACCCAGTACTTC. This chain uses TRBV28 with TRBJ2-5; 10 bases fit TRBD1. With 6 bases clipped from V and 0 bases from J, the junction kept 19 bases outside the gene matches. CDR1 is MDHEN and CDR2 is SYDVKM in the germline V gene. The length of the CDR3 is 20 residues.

This clone was recorded once. The genes are TRBV28 and TRBJ1-2; 8 bases fit TRBD1. J was trimmed by 4 bases and V by 6 bases; bases with no gene match: 13. The CDR3 totals 16 residues. Germline V gene lookup returns CDR1 MDHEN and CDR2 SYDVKM. For the CDR3, the DNA is TGTGCCAGCAGCCCAGTCGACAGGGGACCAGGCTATGGCTACACCTTC. It translates to CASSPVDRGPGYGYTF.

The chain joins TRBV2 to TRBJ1-2; D not resolved. V lost 6 bases, J lost 3 bases, and 14 bases lay in between. The CDR3 is made up of 14 amino acids. Germline CDR1 and CDR2: SNHLY and FYNNEI. The CDR3 bases are TGTGCCAGCAGCCGCAGACCGATTGACTATGGCTACACCTTC. Translation: CASSRRPIDYGYTF. Complete variable domain (other parts from reference TRBV2 and TRBJ1-2): EPEVTQTPSHQVTQMGQEVILRCVPISNHLYFYWYRQILGQKVEFLVSFYNNEISEKSEIFDDQFSVERPDGSNFTLKIRSTKLEDSAMYFCASSRRPIDYGYTFGSGTRLTVV.

The rearrangement links TRBV7-8 to TRBJ2-7; unclear D gene. The V gene lost 4 bases and the J gene lost 4 bases, with 8 bases spanning the gap. Germline loops: CDR1 SGHVS, CDR2 FQNEAQ. This CDR3 is 12 amino acids long. The CDR3 loop is CASSSYAYEQYF. The CDR3 DNA is TGTGCCAGCAGCTCCTATGCGTACGAGCAGTACTTC. Together with reference TRBV7-8 and TRBJ2-7, the CDR3 gives the full variable domain: GAGVSQSPRYKVAKRGQDVALRCDPISGHVSLFWYQQALGQGPEFLTYFQNEAQLDKSGLPSDRFFAERPEGSVSTLKIQRTQQEDSAVYLCASSSYAYEQYFGPGTRLTVT.

J is TRBJ1-1 and V is TRBV5-1; D unresolved. The length of the CDR3 is 13 residues. Germline V gene lookup returns CDR1 SGHRS and CDR2 YFSETQ. Trimming left V 0 bases short and J 6 bases short, with 9 bases between. The DNA of the CDR3 is TGCGCCAGCAGCTTGGCCCGAAAATCTGAAGCTTTCTTT. Protein sequence: CASSLARKSEAFF. Full variable domain (outside the CDR3, taken from reference TRBV5-1 and TRBJ1-1): KAGVTQTPRYLIKTRGQQVTLSCSPISGHRSVSWYQQTPGQGLQFLFEYFSETQRNKGNFPGRFSGRQFSNSRSEMNVSTLELGDSALYLCASSLARKSEAFFGQGTRLTVV.

With regard to this clone: Other DNA variants within this sample encode the same CDR3. The rearrangement joins TRBV18 to TRBJ1-4; 8 bases are shared with TRBD1. The CDR3 contains 15 residues. The V and J ends lost 6 bases and 1 base, in that order; junction bases with no gene match: 4. Germline loops: CDR1 KGHSH, CDR2 LQKENI. CDR3 residues: CASSLQGGTNEKLFF. CDR3 DNA sequence: TGTGCCAGCTCCCTACAGGGGGGAACTAATGAAAAACTGTTTTTT.

This chain uses TRBV2 with TRBJ2-3; no definite D call. Germline CDR1 and CDR2: SNHLY and FYNNEI. This CDR3 region has 13 residues. V gave up 3 bases and J gave up 4 bases, with 8 bases separating them. The CDR3 loop reads CASSEGQADTQYF. In DNA, the CDR3 is TGTGCCAGCAGTGAGGGTCAGGCAGATACGCAGTATTTT.

The V call is TRBV6-5, the J call TRBJ2-7, with D uncertain. V lost 2 bases and J lost 3, with 11 bases in between. This CDR3 has 14 amino acids. Germline CDR1 MNHEY, CDR2 SVGAGI. CDR3 sequence: CASSYRERDYEQYF. CDR3 bases: TGTGCCAGCAGTTACAGGGAAAGAGACTACGAGCAGTACTTC.

V is TRBV9 and J is TRBJ2-1; D is unresolved. Germline V CDR1 and CDR2: SGDLS, YYNGEE. Trimming removed 3 bases at V and 2 bases at J, with 9 bases between. This CDR3 is built from 14 residues. The CDR3 here is CASSGARPYNEQFF. CDR3 DNA: TGTGCCAGCAGCGGCGCCCGGCCCTACAATGAGCAGTTCTTC. The full variable domain, rest sourced from reference TRBV9 and TRBJ2-1, is DSGVTQTPKHLITATGQRVTLRCSPRSGDLSVYWYQQSLDQGLQFLIQYYNGEERAKGNILERFSAQQFPDLHSELNLSSLELGDSALYFCASSGARPYNEQFFGPGTRLTVL.

This clone has only one observation. J is TRBJ1-2 and V is TRBV5-1; 8 nucleotides align to TRBD1. Germline CDR1 reads SGHRS; CDR2 reads YFSETQ. With 5 bases clipped from V and 3 bases from J, the junction kept 12 bases outside the gene matches. This CDR3 is 16 amino acids long. In nucleotides, the CDR3 is TGCGCCAGCAGGCTCACCTCAGGGGGCAACGACTATGGCTACACCTTC. It specifies CASRLTSGGNDYGYTF.

V gene TRBV29-1 combines with J gene TRBJ2-5; tentative D call: TRBD2 (7 bases). The CDR3 sequence is 14 residues long. Germline V gene lookup returns CDR1 SQVTM and CDR2 ANQGSEA. The V gene lost 0 bases and the J gene lost 4 bases, with 12 bases spanning the gap. CDR3 residues: CSVEEGGGRETQYF. The CDR3 DNA reads TGCAGCGTTGAAGAGGGAGGGGGGCGAGAGACCCAGTACTTC.

This clone was counted a single time. CDR3 bases: TGTGCCAGCAGCGTAGCTGCGTCAGGAAACACTGAAGCTTTCTTT. This translates into CASSVAASGNTEAFF. The rearrangement links TRBV9 to TRBJ1-1; D is uncertain. The CDR3 runs to 15 residues. V gave up 0 bases and J gave up 2 bases, with 11 bases separating them. Germline V CDR1 and CDR2: SGDLS, YYNGEE. Full variable domain (missing parts from reference TRBV9 and TRBJ1-1): DSGVTQTPKHLITATGQRVTLRCSPRSGDLSVYWYQQSLDQGLQFLIQYYNGEERAKGNILERFSAQQFPDLHSELNLSSLELGDSALYFCASSVAASGNTEAFFGQGTRLTVV.

CDR3 sequence reads: CASSELGGEGNQPQHF. The CDR3 DNA sequence: TGCGCCAGCAGTGAGTTGGGAGGGGAGGGCAATCAGCCCCAGCATTTT. The V gene is TRBV10-1, the J gene TRBJ1-5, with D possibly matching TRBD1 (5 bases). The length of the CDR3 is 16 residues. Looked up from germline, CDR1 is WNHNN and CDR2 is SYGVQD (reference sequence). V was pared by 1 base and J by 2 bases, with 12 bases between.

This chain uses TRBV5-6 with TRBJ2-1, with 9 bases lining up with TRBD2. V gave up 2 bases and J gave up 6 bases; unmatched junction bases: 12. This CDR3 is 17 amino acids long. Per the germline V gene, CDR1 is SGHDT and CDR2 is YYEEEE. In DNA, the CDR3 is TGTGCCAGCAGCTTTAAGGTAGCGGGAGCGAGGACCAATGAGCAGTTCTTC. It encodes CASSFKVAGARTNEQFF.

The V and J genes are TRBV28 and TRBJ1-5; D not certain. There are 16 residues in the CDR3. V shed 1 base and J shed 2 bases, with 12 bases lying between them. Germline V gene data show CDR1 as MDHEN and CDR2 as SYDVKM. The CDR3 DNA is TGTGCCAGCAGTTTATCCCCGGCTCGGGGCAATCAGCCCCAGCATTTT. Translating gives CASSLSPARGNQPQHF.